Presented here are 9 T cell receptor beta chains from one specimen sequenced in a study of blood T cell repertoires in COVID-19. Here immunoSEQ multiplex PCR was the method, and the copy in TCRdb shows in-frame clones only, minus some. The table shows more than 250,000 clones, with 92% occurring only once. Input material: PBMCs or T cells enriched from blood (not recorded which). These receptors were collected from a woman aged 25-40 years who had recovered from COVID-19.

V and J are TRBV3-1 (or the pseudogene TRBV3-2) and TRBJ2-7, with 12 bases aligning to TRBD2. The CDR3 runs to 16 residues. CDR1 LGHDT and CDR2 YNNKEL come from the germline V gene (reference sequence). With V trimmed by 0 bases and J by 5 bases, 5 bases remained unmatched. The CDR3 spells CASSQEGLAGWHEQYF. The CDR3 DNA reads TGTGCCAGCAGCCAAGAGGGACTAGCGGGCTGGCACGAGCAGTACTTC.

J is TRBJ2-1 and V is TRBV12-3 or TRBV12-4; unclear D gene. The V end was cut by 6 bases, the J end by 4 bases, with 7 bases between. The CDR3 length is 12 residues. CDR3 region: CASSARYNEQFF. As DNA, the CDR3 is TGTGCCAGCAGCGCGCGGTACAATGAGCAGTTCTTC.

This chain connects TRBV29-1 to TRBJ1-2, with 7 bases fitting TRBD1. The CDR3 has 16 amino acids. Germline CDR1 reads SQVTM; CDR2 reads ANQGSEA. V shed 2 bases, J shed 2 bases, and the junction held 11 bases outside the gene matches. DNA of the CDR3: TGCAGCGTTGAAATGGACAGGCGATCTTCCAACTATGGCTACACCTTC. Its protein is CSVEMDRRSSNYGYTF.

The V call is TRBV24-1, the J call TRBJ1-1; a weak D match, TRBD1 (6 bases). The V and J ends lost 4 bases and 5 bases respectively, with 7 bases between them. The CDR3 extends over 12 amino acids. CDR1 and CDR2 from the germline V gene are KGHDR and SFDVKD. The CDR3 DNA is TGTGCCACCAGTGACAGGGGAACTGAAGCTTTCTTT. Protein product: CATSDRGTEAFF.

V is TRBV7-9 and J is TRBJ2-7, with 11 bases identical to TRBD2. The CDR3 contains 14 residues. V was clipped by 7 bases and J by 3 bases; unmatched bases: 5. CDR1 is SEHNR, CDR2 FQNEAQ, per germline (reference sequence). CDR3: CASTPGTSGYEQYF. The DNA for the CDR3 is TGTGCCAGCACCCCCGGGACTAGCGGCTACGAGCAGTACTTC.

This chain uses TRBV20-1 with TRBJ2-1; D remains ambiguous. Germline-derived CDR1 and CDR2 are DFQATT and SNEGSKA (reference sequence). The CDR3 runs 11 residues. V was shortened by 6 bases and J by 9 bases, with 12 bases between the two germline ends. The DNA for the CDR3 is TGCAGTGCCCCCCATTGGGCTGAGCAGTTCTTC. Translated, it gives CSAPHWAEQFF.

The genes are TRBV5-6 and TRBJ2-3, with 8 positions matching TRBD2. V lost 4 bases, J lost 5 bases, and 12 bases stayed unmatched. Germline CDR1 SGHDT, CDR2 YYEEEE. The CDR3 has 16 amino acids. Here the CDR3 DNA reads TGTGCCAGCAGCGAACCAACGGGACTAGTTGGAGATACGCAGTATTTT. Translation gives CASSEPTGLVGDTQYF.

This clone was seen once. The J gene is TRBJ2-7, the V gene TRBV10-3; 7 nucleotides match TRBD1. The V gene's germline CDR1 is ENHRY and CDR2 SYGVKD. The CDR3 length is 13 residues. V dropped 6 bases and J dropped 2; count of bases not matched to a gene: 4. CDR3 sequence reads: CAIRRDSPYEQYF. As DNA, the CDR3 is TGTGCCATCAGGAGGGACAGTCCCTACGAGCAGTACTTC.

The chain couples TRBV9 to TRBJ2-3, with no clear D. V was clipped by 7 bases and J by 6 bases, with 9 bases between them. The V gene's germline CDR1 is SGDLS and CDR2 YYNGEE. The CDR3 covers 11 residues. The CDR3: CASAKEDTQYF. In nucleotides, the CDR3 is TGTGCCAGCGCTAAGGAGGATACGCAGTATTTT.